The 20 T cell receptor beta chains reported below all come from one sample, sequenced in a study of blood T cell repertoires in COVID-19. Sequencing was performed with immunoSEQ multiplex PCR; in TCRdb, only in-frame clones are kept and a portion is missing. Counted here are some 50,000 clones, roughly 80% occurring once; the ten biggest clones make up 4% to 5.5%. Sequencing was done on a sample of peripheral blood. These receptors were taken from a middle-aged man with active COVID-19.

This chain joins TRBV7-2 and TRBJ2-2; TRBD1 matches 8 bases. Germline loops: CDR1 SGHTA, CDR2 FQGNSA. The J segment lost 2 bases and the V segment lost 5 bases, leaving 7 bases of the junction unmatched. The CDR3 length is 16 residues. The CDR3 DNA follows: TGTGCCAGCAGCACCCAGGGGGCCGGAAACACCGGGGAGCTGTTTTTT. Amino acids: CASSTQGAGNTGELFF.

J is TRBJ1-2 and V is TRBV4-3; 10 nucleotides match TRBD1. V shed 4 bases and J 6 bases; nucleotides not matched to a gene: 5. This CDR3 region has 14 residues. Per the germline V gene, CDR1 is LGHNA and CDR2 is YSLEER. As DNA, the CDR3 is TGCGCCAGCAGCCCAGAGGACAGGGGGAATGGCTACACCTTC. Translating gives CASSPEDRGNGYTF.

The chain carries TRBV9 and TRBJ1-1; 8 nucleotides agree with TRBD1. The CDR3 totals 14 residues. Germline V lookup: CDR1 SGDLS, CDR2 YYNGEE. V dropped 3 bases and J dropped 5; count of bases not matched to a gene: 6. In DNA form, the CDR3 reads TGTGCCAGCAGCGGGACAGGGAAATGGACTGAAGCTTTCTTT. Its protein is CASSGTGKWTEAFF.

V is TRBV5-1 and J is TRBJ2-7; 10 nucleotides align to TRBD1. Germline-derived CDR1 and CDR2 are SGHRS and YFSETQ. V lost 2 bases to trimming and J lost 5 bases; unmatched junction nucleotides: 4. CDR3 size: 14 residues. The CDR3, as DNA: TGCGCCAGCAGCTTCCGGGACAGGGGTGACGAGCAGTACTTC. Its translation: CASSFRDRGDEQYF.

The rearrangement links TRBV6-6 to TRBJ2-4; D possibly corresponds to TRBD2 (6 bases). Trimming shortened V by 4 bases and J by 2 bases, and 9 bases separated the two germline ends. Germline loops: CDR1 MNHNY, CDR2 SVGAGI (reference sequence). CDR3 length equals 14 residues. The CDR3 coding sequence is TGTGCCAGCAGTTTCCGGGGGACCAAAAACATTCAGTACTTC. This codes for CASSFRGTKNIQYF.

This clone was seen just once. J is TRBJ1-4 and V is TRBV4-3, with 8 bases that match TRBD1. J gave up 2 bases and V 2 bases, and 7 bases lay outside the gene matches. Germline loops: CDR1 LGHNA, CDR2 YSLEER. The CDR3 loop spans 17 amino acids. The CDR3 bases are TGCGCCAGCAGCCAAACAGGGGGTTCGCGCACTAATGAAAAACTGTTTTTT. As protein: CASSQTGGSRTNEKLFF.

The chain combines TRBV6-5 with TRBJ1-5, with D unresolved. Germline V lookup: CDR1 MNHEY, CDR2 SVGAGI. Trimming pared 11 bases from V and 0 bases from J, leaving 11 bases between. The CDR3 is 13 residues long. The CDR3 loop is CASGSPSNQPQHF. DNA of the CDR3: TGTGCCTCCGGGTCGCCTAGCAATCAGCCCCAGCATTTT.

The chain joins TRBV27 to TRBJ2-2; maybe TRBD2 (7 bases). The germline V and J ends were trimmed by 5 bases and 9 bases, with 10 bases remaining between them. This CDR3 has 12 amino acids. CDR1 MNHEY and CDR2 SMNVEV come from the germline V gene (reference sequence). The DNA of the CDR3 is TGTGCCAGCAGTGCCGGGGGGCGGGAGCTGTTTTTT. Protein product: CASSAGGRELFF.

The V call is TRBV7-9, the J call TRBJ2-2, with 10 positions matching TRBD2. Trimming removed 5 bases from V and 4 bases from J; junction bases left unmatched: 4. CDR3 length: 15 residues. Germline CDR1 reads SEHNR; CDR2 reads FQNEAQ (reference sequence). CDR3 DNA: TGTGCCAGCAGCGGACTAGCGGCTTCCACCGGGGAGCTGTTTTTT. Amino acids: CASSGLAASTGELFF.

V usage is TRBV4-1 and J usage is TRBJ1-5; D is undetermined. This CDR3 is 15 amino acids long. Looked up from germline, CDR1 is MGHRA and CDR2 is YSYEKL. Trimming cost V 0 bases and J 4 bases, with 10 bases left between them. The CDR3 sequence: CASSQDTGVNQPQHF. Written as DNA, the CDR3 is TGCGCCAGCAGCCAAGATACCGGAGTTAATCAGCCCCAGCATTTT.

The rearrangement links TRBV4-3 to TRBJ2-1; no definite D call. CDR3 length: 15 amino acids. Deletions cut 0 bases from V and 3 bases from J, with 9 bases between. The germline CDR1 and CDR2 sequences are LGHNA and YSLEER. The CDR3 loop is CASSQEFPNYNEQFF. Here the CDR3 DNA reads TGCGCCAGCAGCCAAGAGTTCCCTAACTACAATGAGCAGTTCTTC.

This chain uses TRBV7-7 with TRBJ2-5; 10 nucleotides match TRBD2. This CDR3 is built from 15 residues. In germline, CDR1 is SSHAT, CDR2 FNYEAQ (reference sequence). V lost 5 bases and J lost 5; bases outside the gene matches: 8. The CDR3 spells CASSPLAGARETQYF. In nucleotides, the CDR3 is TGTGCCAGCAGCCCTCTAGCGGGGGCGCGGGAGACCCAGTACTTC.

This clone was seen only a few times. This chain uses TRBV6-2 or TRBV6-3 with TRBJ2-1; a possible D gene is TRBD2 (6 bases). The CDR3 has 13 residues. V shed 2 bases and J shed 12 bases, with 14 bases lying between them. Germline assignment: CDR1 MNHEY and CDR2 SVGEGT. The CDR3 reads CASSYEETRGQFF. The CDR3 DNA reads TGTGCCAGCAGTTACGAGGAGACTAGGGGGCAGTTCTTC.

The J gene is TRBJ2-1, the V gene TRBV7-9, with D hard to call. The CDR3 consists of 15 residues. Trimming took off 5 bases at V and 4 bases at J, with 15 bases between the two ends. Germline assignment: CDR1 SEHNR and CDR2 FQNEAQ (reference sequence). CDR3 coding DNA: TGTGCCAGCAGCCCCACCGCCAAGCCATACAATGAGCAGTTCTTC. This gives the protein CASSPTAKPYNEQFF.

A single count supports this clone. V gene TRBV6-2 or TRBV6-3 combines with J gene TRBJ2-3; D remains unclear. Trimming stripped 2 bases from V and 0 bases from J, with 9 bases between. Germline loops: CDR1 MNHEY, CDR2 SVGEGT. The CDR3 covers 15 residues. CDR3 DNA sequence: TGTGCCAGCAGTTACGGAGACCTTAGCACAGATACGCAGTATTTT. Protein: CASSYGDLSTDTQYF.

The chain combines TRBV18 with TRBJ2-3, with D perhaps matching TRBD2 (5 bases). Germline V lookup: CDR1 KGHSH, CDR2 LQKENI. The CDR3 sequence is 15 residues long. V shed 10 bases and J shed 0 bases, with 17 bases lying between them. CDR3 amino acids: CAILEEQDSTDTQYF. The CDR3 nucleotides are TGTGCCATTCTGGAGGAGCAAGATAGCACAGATACGCAGTATTTT.

The CDR3 protein is CAWSVLQGNEKLFF. As DNA, the CDR3 is TGTGCCTGGAGTGTACTCCAGGGAAATGAAAAACTGTTTTTT. The V gene is TRBV30, the J gene TRBJ1-4; possibly TRBD1 for D (5 bases). The germline V and J ends were trimmed by 0 bases and 5 bases, with 10 bases remaining between them. CDR1 and CDR2 from the germline V gene are GTSNPN and SVGIG (reference sequence). This CDR3 is built from 14 residues.

The J gene is TRBJ2-7, the V gene TRBV9; 8 nucleotides match TRBD1. The J segment lost 2 bases and the V segment lost 1 base, leaving 8 bases of the junction unmatched. CDR3 length equals 16 residues. From germline, CDR1 is SGDLS and CDR2 YYNGEE. This CDR3 reads CASSVRPSTGAYEQYF. In DNA form, the CDR3 reads TGTGCCAGCAGCGTAAGGCCTTCGACAGGGGCCTACGAGCAGTACTTC.

CDR3 coding DNA: TGTGCCAGCAGCTTAGGTACGGGATTCGACAATGAGCAGTTCTTC. Translated: CASSLGTGFDNEQFF. This rearrangement joins TRBV11-2 to TRBJ2-1, with D maybe TRBD2 (5 bases). Germline loops: CDR1 SGHAT, CDR2 FQNNGV. V was shortened by 1 base and J by 5 bases, with 12 bases between the two germline ends. The CDR3 runs to 15 residues. The full variable domain, with the rest looked up from reference TRBV11-2 and TRBJ2-1, is EAGVAQSPRYKIIEKRQSVAFWCNPISGHATLYWYQQILGQGPKLLIQFQNNGVVDDSQLPKDRFSAERLKGVDSTLKIQPAKLEDSAVYLCASSLGTGFDNEQFFGPGTRLTVL.

The chain uses TRBV19 and TRBJ1-5; tentative D call: TRBD1 (5 bases). The V end lost 3 bases, the J end lost 5 bases, and 20 bases lay between the germline ends. This CDR3 is built from 17 residues. Germline V gene sequence: CDR1 LNHDA, CDR2 SQIVND (reference sequence). For the CDR3, the DNA is TGTGCCAGTAGTATGGTGGGTGGGGGGGTTGGCGATCAGCCCCAGCATTTT. Its protein is CASSMVGGGVGDQPQHF.